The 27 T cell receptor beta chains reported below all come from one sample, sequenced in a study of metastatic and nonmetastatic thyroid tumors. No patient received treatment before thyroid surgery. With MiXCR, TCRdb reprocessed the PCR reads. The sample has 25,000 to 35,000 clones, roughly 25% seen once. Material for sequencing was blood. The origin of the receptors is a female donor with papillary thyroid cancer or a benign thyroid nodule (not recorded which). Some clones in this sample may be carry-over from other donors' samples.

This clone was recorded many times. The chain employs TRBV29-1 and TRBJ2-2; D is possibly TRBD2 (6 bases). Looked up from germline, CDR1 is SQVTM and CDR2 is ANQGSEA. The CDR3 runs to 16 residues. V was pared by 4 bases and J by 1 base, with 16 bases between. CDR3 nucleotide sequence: TGCAGCGTTGTAGGTGGGGGGACTCAGAACACCGGGGAGCTGTTTTTT. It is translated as CSVVGGGTQNTGELFF.

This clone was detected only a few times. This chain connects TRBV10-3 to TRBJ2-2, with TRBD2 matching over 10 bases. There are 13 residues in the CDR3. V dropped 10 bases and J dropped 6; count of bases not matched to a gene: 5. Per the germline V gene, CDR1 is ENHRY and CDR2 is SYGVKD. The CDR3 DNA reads TGTGCCACCCTAGCGGGAGCGGCCGGGGAGCTGTTTTTT. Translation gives CATLAGAAGELFF.

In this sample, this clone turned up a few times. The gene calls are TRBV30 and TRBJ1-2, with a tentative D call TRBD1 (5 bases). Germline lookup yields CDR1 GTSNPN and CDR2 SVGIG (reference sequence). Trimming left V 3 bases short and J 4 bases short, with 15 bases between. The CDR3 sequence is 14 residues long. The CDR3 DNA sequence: TGTGCCTGGAGGACACTGGAGGGGTTCTATGGCTACACCTTC. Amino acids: CAWRTLEGFYGYTF.

This CDR3 is CSALERGERNTEAFF. The CDR3 nucleotides are TGCAGTGCTCTTGAGCGGGGGGAGAGGAACACTGAAGCTTTCTTT. This sequence joins TRBV20-1 and TRBJ1-1, with a possible D match to TRBD1 (5 bases). The CDR3 totals 15 residues. V was shortened by 5 bases and J by 1 base, with 17 bases between the two germline ends. Per the germline V gene, CDR1 is DFQATT and CDR2 is SNEGSKA (reference sequence).

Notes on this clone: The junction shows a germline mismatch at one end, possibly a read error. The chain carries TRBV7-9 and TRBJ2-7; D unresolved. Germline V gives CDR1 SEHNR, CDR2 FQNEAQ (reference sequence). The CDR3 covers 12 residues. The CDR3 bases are TGTGCGAGCAGCGACGACCCGGTGGAGCAGTACTTC. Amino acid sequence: CASSDDPVEQYF.

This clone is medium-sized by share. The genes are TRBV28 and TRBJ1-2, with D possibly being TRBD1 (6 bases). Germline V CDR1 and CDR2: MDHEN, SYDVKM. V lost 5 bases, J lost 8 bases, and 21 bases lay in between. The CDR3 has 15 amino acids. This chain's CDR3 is CASSPGDQSGGGYTF. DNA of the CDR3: TGTGCCAGCAGTCCCGGAGATCAGAGTGGGGGCGGCTACACCTTC.

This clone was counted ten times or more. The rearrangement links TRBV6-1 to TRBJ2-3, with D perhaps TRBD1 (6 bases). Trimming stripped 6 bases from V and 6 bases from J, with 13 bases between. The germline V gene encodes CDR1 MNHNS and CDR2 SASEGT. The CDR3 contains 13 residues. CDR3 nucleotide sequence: TGTGCCAGCAGCCCGACAGGTCCCGATACGCAGTATTTT. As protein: CASSPTGPDTQYF.

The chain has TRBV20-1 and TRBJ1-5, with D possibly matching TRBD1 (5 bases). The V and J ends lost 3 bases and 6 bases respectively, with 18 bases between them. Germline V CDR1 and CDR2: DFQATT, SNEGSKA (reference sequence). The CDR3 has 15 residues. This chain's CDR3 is CSASKPGRESQPQHF. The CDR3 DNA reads TGCAGTGCTAGCAAGCCGGGGCGAGAAAGTCAGCCCCAGCATTTT.

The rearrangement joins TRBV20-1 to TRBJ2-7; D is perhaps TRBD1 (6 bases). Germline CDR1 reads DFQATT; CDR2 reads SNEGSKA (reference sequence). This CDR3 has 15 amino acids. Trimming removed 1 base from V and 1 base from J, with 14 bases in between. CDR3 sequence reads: CSARGSQGRSYEQYF. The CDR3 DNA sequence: TGCAGTGCTAGAGGCAGCCAGGGGCGATCCTACGAGCAGTACTTC.

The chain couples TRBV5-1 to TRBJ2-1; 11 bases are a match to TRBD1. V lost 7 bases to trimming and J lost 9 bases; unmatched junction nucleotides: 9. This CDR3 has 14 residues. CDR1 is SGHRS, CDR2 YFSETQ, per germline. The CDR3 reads CASAYGQGAVEQFF. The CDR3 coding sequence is TGCGCCAGCGCCTACGGACAGGGGGCTGTTGAGCAGTTCTTC. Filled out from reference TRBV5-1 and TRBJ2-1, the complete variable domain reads KAGVTQTPRYLIKTRGQQVTLSCSPISGHRSVSWYQQTPGQGLQFLFEYFSETQRNKGNFPGRFSGRQFSNSRSEMNVSTLELGDSALYLCASAYGQGAVEQFFGPGTRLTVL.

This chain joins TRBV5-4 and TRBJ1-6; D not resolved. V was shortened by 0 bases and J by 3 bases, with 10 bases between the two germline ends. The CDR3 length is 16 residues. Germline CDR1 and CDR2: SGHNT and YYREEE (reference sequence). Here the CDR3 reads CASSLGAGSYNSPLHF. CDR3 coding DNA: TGTGCCAGCAGCTTGGGAGCGGGGAGCTATAATTCACCCCTCCACTTT.

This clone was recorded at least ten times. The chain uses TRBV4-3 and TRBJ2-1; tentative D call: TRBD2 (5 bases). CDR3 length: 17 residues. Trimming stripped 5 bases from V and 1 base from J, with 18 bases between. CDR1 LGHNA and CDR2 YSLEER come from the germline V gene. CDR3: CASSFSSTSGSYNEQFF. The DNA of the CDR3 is TGCGCCAGCAGCTTCTCCTCCACCAGCGGTTCCTACAATGAGCAGTTCTTC.

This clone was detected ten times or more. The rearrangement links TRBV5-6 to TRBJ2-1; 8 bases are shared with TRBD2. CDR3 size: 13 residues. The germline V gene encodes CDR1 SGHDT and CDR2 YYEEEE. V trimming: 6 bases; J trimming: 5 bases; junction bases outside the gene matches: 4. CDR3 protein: CASNSGLDNEQFF. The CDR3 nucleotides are TGTGCCAGCAACTCGGGACTAGACAATGAGCAGTTCTTC.

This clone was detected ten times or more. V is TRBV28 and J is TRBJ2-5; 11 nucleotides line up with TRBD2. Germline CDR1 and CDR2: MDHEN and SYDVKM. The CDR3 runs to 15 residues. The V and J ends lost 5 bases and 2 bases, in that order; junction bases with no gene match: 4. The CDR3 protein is CASSLLAGGQETQYF. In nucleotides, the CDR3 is TGTGCCAGCAGTCTCCTAGCGGGAGGACAAGAGACCCAGTACTTC. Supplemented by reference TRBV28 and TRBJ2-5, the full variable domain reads DVKVTQSSRYLVKRTGEKVFLECVQDMDHENMFWYRQDPGLGLRLIYFSYDVKMKEKGDIPEGYSVSREKKERFSLILESASTNQTSMYLCASSLLAGGQETQYFGPGTRLLVL.

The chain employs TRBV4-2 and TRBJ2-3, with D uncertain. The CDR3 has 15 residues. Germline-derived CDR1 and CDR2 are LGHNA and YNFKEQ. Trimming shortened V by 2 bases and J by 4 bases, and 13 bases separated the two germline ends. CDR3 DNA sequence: TGTGCCAGCAGCCAACGGTCCGATAACGCAGATACGCAGTATTTT. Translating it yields CASSQRSDNADTQYF.

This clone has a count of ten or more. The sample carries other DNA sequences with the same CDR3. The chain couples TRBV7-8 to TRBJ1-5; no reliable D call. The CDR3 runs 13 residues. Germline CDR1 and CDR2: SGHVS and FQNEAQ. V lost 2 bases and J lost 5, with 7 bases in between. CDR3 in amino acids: CASSLRGYQPQHF. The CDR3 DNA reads TGTGCCAGCAGCTTACGAGGGTATCAGCCCCAGCATTTT.

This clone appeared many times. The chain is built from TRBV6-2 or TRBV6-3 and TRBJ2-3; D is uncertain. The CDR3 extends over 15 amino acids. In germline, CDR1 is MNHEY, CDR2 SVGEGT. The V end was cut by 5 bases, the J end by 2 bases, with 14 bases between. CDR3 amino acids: CASSQSRVHTDTQYF. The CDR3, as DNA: TGTGCCAGCAGTCAAAGCCGTGTGCACACAGATACGCAGTATTTT.

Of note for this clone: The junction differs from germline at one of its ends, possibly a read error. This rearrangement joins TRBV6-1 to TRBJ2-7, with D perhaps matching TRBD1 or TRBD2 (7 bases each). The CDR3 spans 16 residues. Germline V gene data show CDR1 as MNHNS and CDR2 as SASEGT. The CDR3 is CARKIKGAGDFYEPYF. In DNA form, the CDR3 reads TGTGCCAGGAAAATAAAGGGGGCGGGAGATTTTTACGAGCCGTACTTC.

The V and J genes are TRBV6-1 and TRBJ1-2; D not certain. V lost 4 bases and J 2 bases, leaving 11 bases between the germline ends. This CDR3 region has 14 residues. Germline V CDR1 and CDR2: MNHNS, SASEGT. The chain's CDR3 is CASSVHPSNYGYTF. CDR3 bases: TGTGCCAGCAGTGTTCACCCATCAAACTATGGCTACACCTTC.

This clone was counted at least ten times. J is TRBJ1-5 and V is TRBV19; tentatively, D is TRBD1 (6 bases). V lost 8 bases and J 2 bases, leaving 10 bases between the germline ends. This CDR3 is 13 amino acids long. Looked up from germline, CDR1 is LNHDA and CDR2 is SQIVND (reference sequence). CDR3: CASHRDRNQPQHF. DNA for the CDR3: TGTGCCAGTCACAGGGATCGCAATCAGCCCCAGCATTTT.

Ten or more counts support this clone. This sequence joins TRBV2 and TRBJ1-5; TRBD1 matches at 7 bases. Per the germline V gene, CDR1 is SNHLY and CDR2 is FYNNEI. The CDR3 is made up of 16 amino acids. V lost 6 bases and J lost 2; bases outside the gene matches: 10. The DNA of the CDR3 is TGTGCCAGCAGCGCGGGACAGTCAATCCGCAATCAGCCCCAGCATTTT. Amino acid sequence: CASSAGQSIRNQPQHF.

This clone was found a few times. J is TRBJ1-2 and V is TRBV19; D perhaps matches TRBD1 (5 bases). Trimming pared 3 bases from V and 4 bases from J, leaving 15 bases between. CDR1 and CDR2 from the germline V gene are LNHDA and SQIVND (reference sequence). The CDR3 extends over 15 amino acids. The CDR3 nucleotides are TGTGCCAGTAGTATTCTGGTGGGCAGGGCCTATGGCTACACCTTC. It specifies CASSILVGRAYGYTF.

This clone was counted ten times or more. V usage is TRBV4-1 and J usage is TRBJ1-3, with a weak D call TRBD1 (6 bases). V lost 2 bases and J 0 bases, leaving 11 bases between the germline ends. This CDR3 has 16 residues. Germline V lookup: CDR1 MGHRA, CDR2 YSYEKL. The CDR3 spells CASSQSRGLSGNTIYF. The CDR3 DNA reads TGCGCCAGCAGCCAATCCCGGGGGCTCTCTGGAAACACCATATATTTT.

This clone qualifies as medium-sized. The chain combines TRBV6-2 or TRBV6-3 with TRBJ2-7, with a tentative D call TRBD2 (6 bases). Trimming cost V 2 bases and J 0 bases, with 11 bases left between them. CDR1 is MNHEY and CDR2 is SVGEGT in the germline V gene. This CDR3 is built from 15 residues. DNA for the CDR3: TGTGCCAGCAGTTACCCGCGGGGATACTCCTACGAGCAGTACTTC. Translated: CASSYPRGYSYEQYF.

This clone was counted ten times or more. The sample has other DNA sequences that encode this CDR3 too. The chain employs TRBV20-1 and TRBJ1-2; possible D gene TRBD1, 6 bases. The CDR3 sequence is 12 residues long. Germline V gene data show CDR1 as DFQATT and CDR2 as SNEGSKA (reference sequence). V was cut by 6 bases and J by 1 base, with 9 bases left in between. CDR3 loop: CSATGNNYGYTF. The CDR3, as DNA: TGCAGTGCAACAGGGAATAACTATGGCTACACCTTC.

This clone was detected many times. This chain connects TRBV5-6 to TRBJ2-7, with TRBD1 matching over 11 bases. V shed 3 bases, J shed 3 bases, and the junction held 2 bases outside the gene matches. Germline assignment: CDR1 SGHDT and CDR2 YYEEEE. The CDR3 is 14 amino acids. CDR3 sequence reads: CASSWDRGVYEQYF. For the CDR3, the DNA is TGTGCCAGCAGCTGGGACAGGGGGGTCTACGAGCAGTACTTC.

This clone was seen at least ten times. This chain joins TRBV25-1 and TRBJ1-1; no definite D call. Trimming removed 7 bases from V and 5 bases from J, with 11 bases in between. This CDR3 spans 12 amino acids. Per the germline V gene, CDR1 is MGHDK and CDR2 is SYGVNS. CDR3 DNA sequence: TGTGCCAGCAAAGGGTATCGGACTGAAGCTTTCTTT. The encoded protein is CASKGYRTEAFF.